One sample yielded the 6 T cell receptor beta chains listed below, sequenced in a study of blood T cell repertoires in COVID-19. Sequencing was performed with immunoSEQ multiplex PCR; in TCRdb, only in-frame clones are kept and a portion is missing. The sample carries approximately 260,000 clones, almost 90% recorded once. Sequenced material: peripheral blood. The receptor source for this set is a woman in her sixties with COVID-19, enrolled during active disease.

The chain couples TRBV5-1 to TRBJ2-2; a possible D gene is TRBD2 (6 bases). CDR3 length: 16 amino acids. Trimming cost V 2 bases and J 8 bases, with 19 bases left between them. Germline V gives CDR1 SGHRS, CDR2 YFSETQ. CDR3 nucleotide sequence: TGCGCCAGCAGCTTAGGAGGGACGGCTGGAGTTGGGGAGCTGTTTTTT. This gives the protein CASSLGGTAGVGELFF.

The V and J genes are TRBV18 and TRBJ1-5, with D possibly being TRBD1 (5 bases). The V and J ends lost 1 base and 6 bases respectively, with 13 bases between them. CDR3 length equals 15 residues. Germline V gives CDR1 KGHSH, CDR2 LQKENI. Here the CDR3 reads CASSPQGRAFQPQHF. The DNA for the CDR3 is TGTGCCAGCTCACCACAGGGGCGAGCTTTTCAGCCCCAGCATTTT.

The chain has TRBV5-1 and TRBJ2-1; a possible D gene is TRBD1 (6 bases). CDR1 and CDR2 (germline): SGHRS, YFSETQ. This CDR3 has 16 residues. Deletions cut 0 bases from V and 9 bases from J, with 19 bases between. The CDR3 nucleotides read TGCGCCAGCAGCTTGGTAGGGACAAACTTAGGCGGTGAGCAGTTCTTC. Translation gives CASSLVGTNLGGEQFF.

Only one count was recorded for this clone. Here the CDR3 reads CASSLGEDTEAFF. For the CDR3, the DNA is TGTGCCAGCAGCTTGGGTGAGGACACTGAAGCTTTCTTT. V and J are TRBV11-3 and TRBJ1-1; no firm D call. The CDR3 extends over 13 amino acids. V lost 3 bases, J lost 3 bases, and 8 bases lay in between. CDR1 and CDR2 (germline): SGHNT, YENEEA.

V gene TRBV6-1 combines with J gene TRBJ2-3; 9 bases align to TRBD2. The CDR3 covers 16 residues. The J segment lost 5 bases and the V segment lost 1 base, leaving 7 bases of the junction unmatched. Germline V gene data show CDR1 as MNHNS and CDR2 as SASEGT. The CDR3 reads CASSEGAGGHIDTQYF. CDR3 bases: TGTGCCAGCAGTGAAGGGGCGGGGGGGCACATAGATACGCAGTATTTT.

The genes are TRBV5-4 and TRBJ2-5, with TRBD1 identical over 7 bases. The V segment lost 2 bases and the J segment 2 bases; nucleotides outside the gene matches: 12. The CDR3 sequence is 17 residues long. Per germline, CDR1 SGHNT and CDR2 YYREEE (reference sequence). Here the CDR3 reads CASSLAGTGTAQETQYF. The CDR3 DNA follows: TGTGCCAGCAGCTTAGCTGGGACCGGGACAGCGCAAGAGACCCAGTACTTC.